A selection of T cell receptor beta chains follows, all from one sample in a study of long-term antiretroviral therapy in people with HIV. Sequencing used immunoSEQ multiplex PCR; TCRdb keeps in-frame clones, though not all of them. The data hold about 31,000 clones, with about 85% observed a single time. The specimen comprised unsorted PBMCs, sampled around 5 years before starting antiretroviral therapy. All receptors derive from a man aged 50-60 years with HIV. The CDR3 runs from the conserved cysteine through the conserved F or W. A D gene is named only where the DNA matches it firmly. Size is omitted from some rows. Given values are once, few, many or a class for expanded clones.

clone_size,j_call,d_call,v_call,cdr3_nt,cdr3_aa
-,TRBJ2-3,-,TRBV11-3,TGTGCCAGCAGCTTAGCCGATACGCAGTATTTT,CASSLADTQYF
once,TRBJ1-1,-,TRBV2,TGTGCCAGCAGTACCTTAGGGGGTAGGACTGAAGCTTTCTTT,CASSTLGGRTEAFF
-,TRBJ1-5,TRBD1,TRBV2,TGTGCCACCCGGGACAGGGATAGTGGTCAGCCCCAGCATTTT,CATRDRDSGQPQHF
-,TRBJ2-3,-,TRBV4-3,TGCGCCAGCAGCCAGTTCGGACAGACAGATACGCAGTATTTT,CASSQFGQTDTQYF
few,TRBJ1-2,TRBD1,TRBV4-3,TGCGCCAGCAGCCAGGCTCAGACAGGGGCGGACTATGGCTACACCTTC,CASSQAQTGADYGYTF
once,TRBJ2-3,-,TRBV30,TGTGCCTGGAGCCCGGGGCCTACGCTGGATACGCAGTATTTT,CAWSPGPTLDTQYF
-,TRBJ2-1,-,TRBV10-2,TGCGCCAGCAGTGGCGGGGCCGCCTCCTACAATGAGCAGTTCTTC,CASSGGAASYNEQFF
-,TRBJ1-2,TRBD1,TRBV6-5,TGTGCCAGCAGCCAATGGACAGGCCCTGTGGACGGCTACACCTTC,CASSQWTGPVDGYTF
-,TRBJ2-2,-,TRBV19,TGTGCCAGTAGTAAGCAGCCCACGAACACCGGGGAGCTGTTTTTT,CASSKQPTNTGELFF
-,TRBJ2-3,-,TRBV18,TGTGCCAGCTCACCAGCATCACGGAAAGATACGCAGTATTTT,CASSPASRKDTQYF
-,TRBJ2-3,-,TRBV7-2,TGTGCCAGCAGCTTAGTAGGCGGGCTCGGGGATACGCAGTATTTT,CASSLVGGLGDTQYF
-,TRBJ2-5,TRBD1,TRBV9,TGTGCCAGCAGCATCGTACCGGGACAGGGGATGGAGACCCAGTACTTC,CASSIVPGQGMETQYF
-,TRBJ2-1,-,TRBV27,TGTGCCAGCGGCCAGGCGGGACCTTACAATGAGCAGTTCTTC,CASGQAGPYNEQFF
-,TRBJ2-7,-,TRBV5-1,TGCGCCAGCAGCGGCCAGGAAACCTACGAGCAGTACTTC,CASSGQETYEQYF
-,TRBJ2-1,-,TRBV18,TGTGCCAGCTCACCACGACTCCGGGACCCCTACTCCAATGAGCAGTTCTTC,CASSPRLRDPYSNEQFF
-,TRBJ1-1,-,TRBV5-4,TGTGCCAGCAGCTTGGCGGGGCCTAACACTGAAGCTTTCTTT,CASSLAGPNTEAFF
-,TRBJ1-2,-,TRBV2,TGTGCCAGCAGTGAAGCGCGGACTCTCGGGAGCTACACCTTC,CASSEARTLGSYTF
-,TRBJ2-3,TRBD1,TRBV11-3,TGTGCCAGCTGCCTCGACAGGGCGAGGGGCACAGATACGCAGTATTTT,CASCLDRARGTDTQYF
-,TRBJ2-7,-,TRBV27,TGTGCCAGCAGTTTAGCCAGGGGGGACGAGCAGTACTTC,CASSLARGDEQYF
-,TRBJ1-1,-,TRBV6-1,TGTGCCAGCAGTGAACAGGGTATAACTGAAGCTTTCTTT,CASSEQGITEAFF
-,TRBJ2-1,TRBD2,TRBV18,TGTGCCAGCTCACCACCTGGTTCTAGCGGGAGGAATGAGCAGTTCTTC,CASSPPGSSGRNEQFF
-,TRBJ2-1,TRBD1,TRBV10-3,TGTGCCATCAGTCGACAGGGAGACTACAATGAGCAGTTCTTC,CAISRQGDYNEQFF
-,TRBJ1-5,TRBD1,TRBV19,TGTGCCAGTAGATGGCAGGGGGCAAGGAGCAATCAGCCCCAGCATTTT,CASRWQGARSNQPQHF
once,TRBJ1-3,-,TRBV29-1,TGCAGCGTTGTGTTGTGGGTCACTGGAAACACCATATATTTT,CSVVLWVTGNTIYF
-,TRBJ2-3,-,TRBV27,TGTGCCAGCAGCGCCGGGCGTCGTGCAGATACGCAGTATTTT,CASSAGRRADTQYF
-,TRBJ2-3,-,TRBV2,TGTGCCAGCACCCCCATCACGGCGGGACTCACAGATACGCAGTATTTT,CASTPITAGLTDTQYF
-,TRBJ2-5,-,TRBV10-3,TGTGCCATCCCCGAGGGGGAGGACCTTCAAGAGACCCAGTACTTC,CAIPEGEDLQETQYF
-,TRBJ1-2,-,TRBV19,TGTGCCAGTAGTATGTCCTGGGACGCCAGCTATGGCTACACCTTC,CASSMSWDASYGYTF
-,TRBJ1-3,-,TRBV7-5,TGTGCCAGAAGCTTATTCCTCCAACAAACCGGAAACACCATATATTTT,CARSLFLQQTGNTIYF
-,TRBJ2-1,-,TRBV12-5,TGTGCTAGTGGTTTGGGGTCCGTGTTGGACAGCCGCTTGGTCTTC,CASGLGSVLDSRLVF
-,TRBJ2-2,TRBD2,TRBV5-4,TGTGCCAGCAGCTTGGCGGGCGGGAGGTTGTCCGGGGAGCTGTTTTTT,CASSLAGGRLSGELFF